The following is a T cell receptor (beta chain) sequence with its context. What it binds is not known. This CDR3 spans 16 amino acids. Germline values: CDR1 LNHNV, CDR2 YYDKDF (reference sequence). Germline trimming cut 0 bases from V and 5 bases from J; bases unmatched to any gene: 2. This specimen comes from a study of graft-versus-host responses after intestinal transplantation. The overall study: Recipients had transplants, and these were multivisceral, liver-intestinal, or isolated intestinal. The study gave all recipients anti-thymocyte globulin induction, then tacrolimus and steroids for 2 to 3 years.

Method: immunoSEQ multiplex PCR; TCRdb's copy keeps in-frame clones and lacks some. The sample contains about 86,000 clones, 90% to 95% of which appear only once. V gene TRBV15 combines with J gene TRBJ2-1, with TRBD2 identical over 12 bases. The starting material was unstimulated CD8+ T cells sorted from spleen or lymph node cells, obtained before intestinal transplant. This clonotype was obtained from a human donor who received an intestinal transplant. The CDR3 protein is CATSRDRTSGNNEQFF. For the CDR3, the DNA is TGTGCCACCAGCAGAGATCGGACTAGCGGGAACAATGAGCAGTTCTTC. The variable domain in full, completed from reference TRBV15 and TRBJ2-1, reads DAMVIQNPRYQVTQFGKPVTLSCSQTLNHNVMYWYQQKSSQAPKLLFHYYDKDFNNEADTPDNFQSRRPNTSFCFLDIRSPGLGDTAMYLCATSRDRTSGNNEQFFGPGTRLTVL.